The entry below describes one T cell receptor (beta chain). No antigen is known for it. Per-nucleotide qualities are absent, and no much larger clonotype sits a single base away. The entry originates in a study of control samples from healthy donors and cancer patients (dated by TCRdb to the early 2020s). There are 14 amino acids in the CDR3, from cysteine to phenylalanine inclusive. The sequence is cut down to CDR3 DNA, 42 bases in frame from base 1. V has 0 bases trimmed and J has 5 bases trimmed; junction bases matching no gene number 5. As encoded in the germline V gene (reference sequence), CDR1 is SGHNT while CDR2 is YYREEE. Library generation was performed with the immunoSEQ multiplex PCR assay. The table was pulled from immuneACCESS by TCRdb, which kept in-frame rearrangements only. Such tables lose some clones; where checked, under half of the loss comes from unresolved V genes, and the rest has no known cause. For this sample the table gives about 130,000 clones, of which 90% were detected only once. Under 3% of the sample is held by the ten biggest clonotypes.

The rearrangement combines TRBV5-4 with TRBJ2-7, with 7 bases aligning to TRBD1. The clonotype was recovered from a man aged 40-49 years in good health. Sequenced material: blood. The CDR3 protein is CASSLDRGRHEQYF. The DNA sequence reads TGTGCCAGCAGCTTGGACAGGGGAAGACACGAGCAGTACTTC.